The 8 T cell receptor beta chains in this list originate from one sample, sequenced in a study of cytomegalovirus exposure and HLA in healthy donors. The study ran its PCR with 60 Vbeta and 13 Jbeta primers. Using immunoSEQ multiplex PCR, the repertoire was profiled, and TCRdb retains in-frame clones only, with some absent. The data contain 200,000 to 300,000 clones, 84% of them singletons. The source material was PBMCs. The receptors derive from a woman in her thirties or forties in good health and CMV-seropositive.

The chain carries TRBV7-2 and TRBJ2-2; 8 positions agree with TRBD2. Germline CDR1 SGHTA, CDR2 FQGNSA. V was clipped by 2 bases and J by 5 bases; unmatched bases: 4. The CDR3 has 15 residues. CDR3 region: CASSLNRGGTGELFF. The CDR3, as DNA: TGTGCCAGCAGCTTAAATCGGGGGGGGACCGGGGAGCTGTTTTTT.

The gene calls are TRBV7-6 and TRBJ2-3; D is ambiguous. Per germline, CDR1 SGHVS and CDR2 FNYEAQ. The CDR3 consists of 14 residues. V lost 1 base and J lost 6, with 11 bases in between. The chain's CDR3 is CASSLGLVTDTQYF. CDR3 nucleotides: TGTGCCAGCAGCTTAGGGCTAGTCACCGATACGCAGTATTTT.

The rearrangement joins TRBV5-6 to TRBJ2-7; 10 bases are a match to TRBD2. Germline trimming cut 7 bases from V and 1 base from J; bases unmatched to any gene: 14. The CDR3 has 17 amino acids. CDR1 is SGHDT and CDR2 is YYEEEE in the germline V gene. CDR3 amino acids: CASHRASPSGSSYEQYF. CDR3 nucleotides: TGTGCCAGCCATCGAGCATCACCTAGCGGGAGTTCCTACGAGCAGTACTTC.

The chain recombines TRBV5-4 with TRBJ2-1, with D possibly being TRBD1 (5 bases). CDR1 and CDR2 from the germline V gene are SGHNT and YYREEE (reference sequence). Trimming pared 0 bases from V and 8 bases from J, leaving 12 bases between. This CDR3 comprises 14 residues. The CDR3 region is CASSLGGVRHEQFF. Written as DNA, the CDR3 is TGTGCCAGCAGCTTGGGGGGCGTGAGGCATGAGCAGTTCTTC. The complete variable domain, with remaining parts taken from reference TRBV5-4 and TRBJ2-1, reads ETGVTQSPTHLIKTRGQQVTLRCSSQSGHNTVSWYQQALGQGPQFIFQYYREEENGRGNFPPRFSGLQFPNYSSELNVNALELDDSALYLCASSLGGVRHEQFFGPGTRLTVL.

V gene TRBV19 combines with J gene TRBJ2-3; 9 bases line up with TRBD2. CDR3 length: 15 residues. The V gene end was trimmed by 3 bases and the J gene end by 6 bases; junction bases not matched to a gene: 7. Germline loops: CDR1 LNHDA, CDR2 SQIVND (reference sequence). CDR3 region: CASSILAGGADTQYF. CDR3 coding DNA: TGTGCCAGTAGTATCCTTGCGGGAGGGGCGGATACGCAGTATTTT.

The rearrangement joins TRBV2 to TRBJ2-3; 8 bases fit TRBD2. The V gene's germline CDR1 is SNHLY and CDR2 FYNNEI. CDR3 length: 17 amino acids. Germline trimming cut 8 bases from V and 6 bases from J; bases unmatched to any gene: 19. This CDR3 is CASSEGESGGRRDTQYF. CDR3 DNA: TGTGCCAGCTCGGAGGGAGAAAGCGGGGGCCGAAGGGATACGCAGTATTTT.

This clone came up once. The chain joins TRBV19 to TRBJ1-5; 10 nucleotides align to TRBD1. CDR1 and CDR2 from the germline V gene are LNHDA and SQIVND (reference sequence). CDR3 length: 13 residues. With V trimmed by 8 bases and J by 11 bases, 9 bases remained unmatched. The CDR3 region is CASQGQGLGTQHF. DNA of the CDR3: TGTGCCAGTCAGGGACAGGGGCTAGGGACCCAGCATTTT.

The chain links TRBV5-1 to TRBJ2-5, with 10 positions matching TRBD1. Per the germline V gene, CDR1 is SGHRS and CDR2 is YFSETQ. This CDR3 region has 14 residues. V shed 4 bases and J 4 bases; nucleotides not matched to a gene: 4. The CDR3 spells CASSATGGGETQYF. The CDR3 coding sequence is TGCGCCAGCAGCGCGACAGGGGGCGGAGAGACCCAGTACTTC.